This record looks at one TCR beta chain sequence and its context. No antigen is known for it. Documented time point: sample taken at primary tumor resection. Sequencing covered unsorted whole RNA taken from tumor, nontumor lung or frozen PBMC. About 73 TRACERx patients with early, untreated non-small cell lung cancer donated samples. This entry is derived from a study of spatial heterogeneity in lung cancer. In the study overall: The count of detected beta-chain sequences consistently exceeded that of alpha-chain sequences. For the average unique TCR and UMI combination, more than nine occurrences appeared in raw reads. Study-level points and caveats: Follow-up blood showed ubiquitous expanded tumor TCRs less than blood at resection did.

TCRdb reprocessed the 5' RACE reads with MiXCR, giving one entry per CDR3 protein. Among over a thousand distinct CDR3 sequences listed, 35% to 55% were seen once. The CDR3 is 14 amino acids. V was clipped by 1 base and J by 2 bases, with 8 bases between them. Germline V gene sequence: CDR1 SGHVS, CDR2 FQNEAQ. Material: PBMCs, obtained at surgery. This clonotype was obtained from a female donor with early-stage non-small cell lung cancer. This chain connects TRBV7-8 to TRBJ1-1; D call uncertain. In DNA form, the CDR3 reads TGTGCCAGCAGCTTAGTATGGGGAAACACTGAAGCTTTCTTT. This gives the protein CASSLVWGNTEAFF.